The 32 T cell receptor beta chains presented below share a single source sample, sequenced in a study of T-cell reconstitution after alpha-beta-depleted transplantation in children. Preparing the TCRbeta library involved the use of unique molecular identifiers. TCRdb called the PCR reads again in MiXCR, with one record for every CDR3 protein. The sample lists roughly 610,000 distinct CDR3 sequences, under 12% seen once, with about 4.3% in the top ten. This sample comprised PBMCs from the stem cell graft donor, obtained from the stem cell graft. These receptors originate from a human donor who donated a stem cell graft to a child with acute myeloid leukemia.

This chain links TRBV29-1 with TRBJ2-7; D remains unclear. The V end lost 5 bases, the J end lost 5 bases, and 7 bases lay between the germline ends. Germline CDR1 reads SQVTM; CDR2 reads ANQGSEA. The CDR3 has 10 amino acids. CDR3 DNA sequence: TGCAGCGTTATCAGTGACGAGCAGTACTTC. Protein: CSVISDEQYF.

In this sample, this clonotype turned up a few times. The chain couples TRBV12-3 or TRBV12-4 to TRBJ2-7, with D unclear. V dropped 3 bases and J dropped 0 bases, with 6 bases sitting between them. CDR3 length: 13 amino acids. The CDR3: CASSLKLSYEQYF. The CDR3 DNA is TGTGCCAGCAGTTTGAAGCTCTCCTACGAGCAGTACTTC.

This clonotype was counted at least ten times. This rearrangement joins TRBV6-2 or TRBV6-3 to TRBJ2-1; 9 bases are a match to TRBD2. V shed 2 bases and J 2 bases; nucleotides not matched to a gene: 1. Germline V gene data show CDR1 as MNHEY and CDR2 as SVGEGT. The CDR3 length is 15 residues. The CDR3: CASSYASGAYNEQFF. The CDR3 DNA reads as TGTGCCAGCAGTTACGCTAGCGGGGCCTACAATGAGCAGTTCTTC.

This clonotype came up a few times. This sequence joins TRBV4-3 and TRBJ2-2; unclear D gene. Looked up from germline, CDR1 is LGHNA and CDR2 is YSLEER. V lost 6 bases and J lost 1, with 15 bases in between. The CDR3 is 16 residues long. The CDR3 sequence: CASSPTLLLNTGELFF. CDR3 DNA: TGCGCCAGCAGTCCGACATTACTACTGAACACCGGGGAGCTGTTTTTT.

Ten or more counts support this clonotype. The rearrangement links TRBV5-1 to TRBJ2-1, with TRBD2 matching 13 bases. Trimming at V came to 2 bases and at J to 9 bases, leaving 8 bases not matched to a gene. The CDR3 is 16 residues long. Germline CDR1 reads SGHRS; CDR2 reads YFSETQ. This CDR3 is CASSFGTSGILGEQFF. The CDR3 coding sequence is TGCGCCAGCAGCTTTGGGACTAGCGGGATATTGGGTGAGCAGTTCTTC.

Remarks on this clonotype: Relative to the germline gene, one junction end is altered; a read error may explain this. This chain connects TRBV3-1 to TRBJ2-6, with a possible D match to TRBD2 (5 bases). The germline V gene has CDR1 LGHDT and CDR2 YNNKEL (reference sequence). The CDR3 sequence is 17 residues long. CDR3 amino acids: CACSQKRTGAGANVLTF. DNA for the CDR3: TGTGCCTGCAGCCAGAAAAGAACCGGGGCTGGGGCCAACGTCCTGACTTTC.

The chain joins TRBV20-1 to TRBJ2-7; tentatively, D is TRBD2 (5 bases). Germline CDR1 reads DFQATT; CDR2 reads SNEGSKA (reference sequence). Trimming took 3 bases from V and 4 from J, leaving 28 bases between them. This CDR3 comprises 18 residues. For the CDR3, the DNA is TGCAGTGCTAGTCAACCCCGCGGGTCGGTAGCTTCCGTATACGAGCAGTACTTC. Amino acids: CSASQPRGSVASVYEQYF.

This chain links TRBV3-1 with TRBJ2-7; weak D call: TRBD2 (7 bases). CDR3 length: 14 amino acids. The germline CDR1 and CDR2 sequences are LGHDT and YNNKEL (reference sequence). Trimming removed 4 bases at V and 6 bases at J, with 16 bases between. CDR3 in amino acids: CASSPIGGGGEQYF. The CDR3 DNA sequence: TGTGCCAGCAGCCCCATTGGCGGGGGCGGCGAGCAGTACTTC.

This clonotype was found a few times. This sequence joins TRBV29-1 and TRBJ2-7; D is uncertain. V gave up 0 bases and J gave up 5 bases, with 11 bases separating them. The germline gives CDR1 SQVTM, CDR2 ANQGSEA. The CDR3 loop spans 13 amino acids. CDR3: CSVEEVLGNEQYF. The CDR3, as DNA: TGCAGCGTTGAAGAAGTACTGGGAAACGAGCAGTACTTC.

In the case of this clonotype: At one of its ends the junction is not consistent with the germline gene, which may arise from a read error. The V and J genes are TRBV6-2 or TRBV6-3 and TRBJ2-1; 11 bases are a match to TRBD2. The CDR3 extends over 12 amino acids. The V gene's germline CDR1 is MNHEY and CDR2 SVGEGT. CDR3 DNA sequence: TGTGCCAGCAGTTCCGGGACTAGCGGTTGGAACTTC. Translating it yields CASSSGTSGWNF.

This clonotype has a handful of counts. V usage is TRBV5-1 and J usage is TRBJ2-2; 7 bases agree with TRBD2. The V gene's germline CDR1 is SGHRS and CDR2 YFSETQ. The V segment lost 2 bases and the J segment 3 bases; nucleotides outside the gene matches: 7. CDR3 length equals 16 residues. The CDR3 DNA reads as TGCGCCAGCAGCTTTCGTAGCGGGCGAGACACCGGGGAGCTGTTTTTT. This sequence encodes CASSFRSGRDTGELFF.

This clonotype was seen ten or more times. The V call is TRBV12-3 or TRBV12-4, the J call TRBJ1-5; TRBD1 agrees at 8 bases. The CDR3 totals 15 residues. J was trimmed by 4 bases and V by 4 bases; bases with no gene match: 6. CDR3 sequence: CASSSGTGANQPQHF. In DNA, the CDR3 is TGTGCCAGCAGTTCCGGGACAGGAGCTAATCAGCCCCAGCATTTT.

The CDR3 DNA reads as TGTGCCAGCAGCCGTAGCGGGACTATTATCGGGGAGCTGTTTTTT. Its protein product is CASSRSGTIIGELFF. The chain has TRBV7-2 and TRBJ2-2; TRBD2 matches 8 bases. This CDR3 is 15 amino acids long. Looked up from germline, CDR1 is SGHTA and CDR2 is FQGNSA. The ends lost 5 bases at V and 7 bases at J; junction bases unmatched: 9. Using reference TRBV7-2 and TRBJ2-2 for the parts outside the CDR3, the full variable domain is GAGVSQSPSNKVTEKGKDVELRCDPISGHTALYWYRQSLGQGLEFLIYFQGNSAPDKSGLPSDRFSAERTGGSVSTLTIQRTQQEDSAVYLCASSRSGTIIGELFFGEGSRLTVL.

This clonotype was seen a few times. CDR3 coding DNA: TGTGCCAGCAGTTCCCAGGGATCCGGCGGGGTATCCTATGGCTACACCTTC. Translated: CASSSQGSGGVSYGYTF. The rearrangement uses TRBV28 and TRBJ1-2, with D possibly TRBD1 on 5 matching bases. Trimming took off 4 bases at V and 4 bases at J, with 22 bases between the two ends. This CDR3 has 17 amino acids. In germline, CDR1 is MDHEN, CDR2 SYDVKM.

There are many counts of this clonotype. The chain couples TRBV29-1 to TRBJ2-4; the match to TRBD1 covers 9 bases. Germline assignment: CDR1 SQVTM and CDR2 ANQGSEA. With V trimmed by 4 bases and J by 10 bases, 8 bases remained unmatched. This CDR3 is built from 13 residues. CDR3 sequence reads: CSVVGTGSWIQYF. The CDR3 DNA sequence: TGCAGCGTTGTAGGGACAGGGTCGTGGATTCAGTACTTC. Full variable domain (outside the CDR3, taken from reference TRBV29-1 and TRBJ2-4): SAVISQKPSRDICQRGTSLTIQCQVDSQVTMMFWYRQQPGQSLTLIATANQGSEATYESGFVIDKFPISRPNLTFSTLTVSNMSPEDSSIYLCSVVGTGSWIQYFGAGTRLSVL.

Points on this clonotype: One junction end disagrees with the germline gene, perhaps due to a read error. This sequence joins TRBV2 and TRBJ2-3, with D perhaps TRBD2 (5 bases). CDR1 is SNHLY, CDR2 FYNNEI, per germline. This CDR3 contains 18 residues. CDR3 sequence (DNA): TGTACCAGCAGTTTGAAGATCAGAGGGAGCTCTAGCACAGATACGCAGTATTTT. It encodes CTSSLKIRGSSSTDTQYF.

The rearrangement uses TRBV27 and TRBJ2-5; possibly TRBD1 or TRBD2 for D (5 bases each). The germline gives CDR1 MNHEY, CDR2 SMNVEV (reference sequence). The length of the CDR3 is 17 residues. Trimming removed 0 bases from V and 5 bases from J, with 19 bases in between. This CDR3 is CASSLSVGLTGRETQYF. In DNA form, the CDR3 reads TGTGCCAGCAGTTTATCTGTCGGCCTAACGGGACGCGAGACCCAGTACTTC.

This clonotype was observed a few times. The rearrangement uses TRBV9 and TRBJ2-1, with TRBD2 matching over 7 bases. Germline V lookup: CDR1 SGDLS, CDR2 YYNGEE. V was clipped by 0 bases and J by 9 bases; unmatched bases: 9. The CDR3 is 15 residues long. This CDR3 reads CASSVAGGRESEQFF. As DNA, the CDR3 is TGTGCCAGCAGCGTAGCGGGCGGGAGAGAGAGTGAGCAGTTCTTC.

This clonotype has a handful of counts. The chain combines TRBV5-1 with TRBJ2-7; D is uncertain. V was pared by 4 bases and J by 6 bases, with 14 bases between. Germline CDR1 reads SGHRS; CDR2 reads YFSETQ. This CDR3 spans 13 amino acids. The CDR3 nucleotides are TGCGCCAGCAGCGGCCCCACGACGAGCGAGCAGTACTTC. Protein: CASSGPTTSEQYF. The variable domain in full, with the rest retrieved from reference TRBV5-1 and TRBJ2-7, is KAGVTQTPRYLIKTRGQQVTLSCSPISGHRSVSWYQQTPGQGLQFLFEYFSETQRNKGNFPGRFSGRQFSNSRSEMNVSTLELGDSALYLCASSGPTTSEQYFGPGTRLTVT.

This clonotype was observed a few times. This sequence joins TRBV20-1 and TRBJ2-1; 7 nucleotides line up with TRBD2. V was clipped by 1 base and J by 0 bases; unmatched bases: 6. There are 16 residues in the CDR3. Looked up from germline, CDR1 is DFQATT and CDR2 is SNEGSKA (reference sequence). The CDR3 region has the DNA TGCAGTGCTAGAGCTCTTCTAGCGGTCTCCTACAATGAGCAGTTCTTC. Residues: CSARALLAVSYNEQFF.

This chain connects TRBV9 to TRBJ2-2; D call uncertain. CDR3 size: 13 residues. Trimming removed 1 base at V and 6 bases at J, with 7 bases between. Germline V gives CDR1 SGDLS, CDR2 YYNGEE. CDR3 bases: TGTGCCAGCAGCGTAAAAATGTCCGGGGAGCTGTTTTTT. Translating it yields CASSVKMSGELFF.

This clonotype showed up many times. This chain joins TRBV29-1 and TRBJ2-5, with TRBD2 matching over 8 bases. CDR1 is SQVTM and CDR2 is ANQGSEA in the germline V gene. V was clipped by 7 bases and J by 5 bases; unmatched bases: 12. The CDR3 is 14 amino acids. CDR3 sequence reads: CSASGSGSVETQYF. CDR3 sequence (DNA): TGCAGCGCTAGCGGCAGCGGGAGTGTTGAGACCCAGTACTTC. Full variable domain (rest looked up from reference TRBV29-1 and TRBJ2-5): SAVISQKPSRDICQRGTSLTIQCQVDSQVTMMFWYRQQPGQSLTLIATANQGSEATYESGFVIDKFPISRPNLTFSTLTVSNMSPEDSSIYLCSASGSGSVETQYFGPGTRLLVL.

This clonotype turned up a few times. This chain connects TRBV7-2 to TRBJ2-7; 7 bases are a match to TRBD2. Germline CDR1 and CDR2: SGHTA and FQGNSA. V lost 6 bases, J lost 0 bases, and 14 bases stayed unmatched. The CDR3 is 17 amino acids. CDR3 DNA: TGTGCCAGCAGTACCCCCTGGGGGAGGGCCCTCTCCTACGAGCAGTACTTC. Translated: CASSTPWGRALSYEQYF. The full variable domain, in which reference TRBV7-2 and TRBJ2-7 provide the parts outside the CDR3, is GAGVSQSPSNKVTEKGKDVELRCDPISGHTALYWYRQSLGQGLEFLIYFQGNSAPDKSGLPSDRFSAERTGGSVSTLTIQRTQQEDSAVYLCASSTPWGRALSYEQYFGPGTRLTVT.

The chain joins TRBV29-1 to TRBJ1-1, with TRBD1 identical over 8 bases. CDR1 and CDR2 (germline): SQVTM, ANQGSEA. V dropped 6 bases and J dropped 2; count of bases not matched to a gene: 11. The CDR3 covers 15 residues. CDR3 protein: CSVHRNRGTNTEAFF. The CDR3 DNA follows: TGCAGCGTCCACAGGAACAGGGGGACCAACACTGAAGCTTTCTTT.

This clonotype was found many times. V gene TRBV5-1 combines with J gene TRBJ2-2; TRBD1 might be the D (5 bases). Germline V lookup: CDR1 SGHRS, CDR2 YFSETQ. This CDR3 has 13 amino acids. V lost 6 bases and J 6 bases, leaving 12 bases between the germline ends. The chain's CDR3 is CASNPQGAGELFF. The CDR3 DNA sequence: TGCGCCAGCAACCCACAAGGGGCCGGGGAGCTGTTTTTT.

The count of this clonotype is one. As DNA, the CDR3 is TGCGCCAGCAGCTTGGCGAGCGGGAGGGCCGAGGTATCCTACAATGAGCAGTTCTTC. Protein sequence: CASSLASGRAEVSYNEQFF. The rearrangement joins TRBV5-1 to TRBJ2-1, with 10 positions matching TRBD2. Germline loops: CDR1 SGHRS, CDR2 YFSETQ. The junction had 10 bases not matched to a gene; V was cut back by 0 bases and J by 1 base. The CDR3 extends over 19 amino acids. Full variable domain (outside the CDR3, taken from reference TRBV5-1 and TRBJ2-1): KAGVTQTPRYLIKTRGQQVTLSCSPISGHRSVSWYQQTPGQGLQFLFEYFSETQRNKGNFPGRFSGRQFSNSRSEMNVSTLELGDSALYLCASSLASGRAEVSYNEQFFGPGTRLTVL.

J is TRBJ1-6 and V is TRBV7-9; D is unresolved. With 1 base removed from V and 14 bases from J, the gap between germline ends came to 15 bases. The CDR3 totals 14 residues. Germline V gene data show CDR1 as SEHNR and CDR2 as FQNEAQ (reference sequence). For the CDR3, the DNA is TGTGCCAGCAGCTTAGACGCGGGGTCTTCTACCCTCCACTTT. It codes for CASSLDAGSSTLHF. The full variable domain, with the rest looked up from reference TRBV7-9 and TRBJ1-6, is DTGVSQNPRHKITKRGQNVTFRCDPISEHNRLYWYRQTLGQGPEFLTYFQNEAQLEKSRLLSDRFSAERPKGSFSTLEIQRTEQGDSAMYLCASSLDAGSSTLHFGNGTRLTVT.

This clonotype appeared many times. The V call is TRBV9, the J call TRBJ2-7; D may be TRBD1 or TRBD2 (5 bases each). The CDR3 contains 12 residues. V was trimmed by 0 bases and J by 6 bases, leaving 7 bases between them. The germline V gene encodes CDR1 SGDLS and CDR2 YYNGEE. Here the CDR3 DNA reads TGTGCCAGCAGCGTAGTGGGGACCGAGCAGTACTTC. Translating gives CASSVVGTEQYF.

This clonotype came up a few times. This sequence joins TRBV6-1 and TRBJ1-2; TRBD1 might be the D (6 bases). The CDR3 is made up of 13 amino acids. Trimming cost V 5 bases and J 4 bases, with 11 bases left between them. Germline V gene lookup returns CDR1 MNHNS and CDR2 SASEGT. The CDR3 DNA reads TGTGCCAGCAGTCAGGACAGCTTCTATGGCTACACCTTC. As protein: CASSQDSFYGYTF.

The chain combines TRBV6-5 with TRBJ2-3, with 10 bases aligning to TRBD2. Trimming at V came to 4 bases and at J to 3 bases, leaving 13 bases not matched to a gene. CDR1 and CDR2 from the germline V gene are MNHEY and SVGAGI. CDR3 length equals 18 residues. The CDR3, as DNA: TGTGCCAGCAGTTGGCTGCCTAGCGGGAGACCCGGGACAGATACGCAGTATTTT. This sequence encodes CASSWLPSGRPGTDTQYF.

Ten or more counts support this clonotype. The chain links TRBV7-3 to TRBJ2-1, with D unclear. Germline assignment: CDR1 SGHTA and CDR2 FQGTGA. The ends were cut back, 5 bases at V and 0 bases at J, with 14 bases in the middle. The CDR3 extends over 16 amino acids. CDR3 in amino acids: CASSTTSDPSYNEQFF. The CDR3 DNA follows: TGTGCCAGCAGCACTACCAGCGATCCCTCCTACAATGAGCAGTTCTTC.

This rearrangement joins TRBV11-2 to TRBJ2-1; D is ambiguous. The V gene's germline CDR1 is SGHAT and CDR2 FQNNGV. The CDR3 covers 13 residues. Trimming cost V 3 bases and J 7 bases, with 10 bases left between them. The CDR3: CASSLDVVNEQFF. DNA of the CDR3: TGTGCCAGCAGCTTGGATGTAGTAAATGAGCAGTTCTTC.